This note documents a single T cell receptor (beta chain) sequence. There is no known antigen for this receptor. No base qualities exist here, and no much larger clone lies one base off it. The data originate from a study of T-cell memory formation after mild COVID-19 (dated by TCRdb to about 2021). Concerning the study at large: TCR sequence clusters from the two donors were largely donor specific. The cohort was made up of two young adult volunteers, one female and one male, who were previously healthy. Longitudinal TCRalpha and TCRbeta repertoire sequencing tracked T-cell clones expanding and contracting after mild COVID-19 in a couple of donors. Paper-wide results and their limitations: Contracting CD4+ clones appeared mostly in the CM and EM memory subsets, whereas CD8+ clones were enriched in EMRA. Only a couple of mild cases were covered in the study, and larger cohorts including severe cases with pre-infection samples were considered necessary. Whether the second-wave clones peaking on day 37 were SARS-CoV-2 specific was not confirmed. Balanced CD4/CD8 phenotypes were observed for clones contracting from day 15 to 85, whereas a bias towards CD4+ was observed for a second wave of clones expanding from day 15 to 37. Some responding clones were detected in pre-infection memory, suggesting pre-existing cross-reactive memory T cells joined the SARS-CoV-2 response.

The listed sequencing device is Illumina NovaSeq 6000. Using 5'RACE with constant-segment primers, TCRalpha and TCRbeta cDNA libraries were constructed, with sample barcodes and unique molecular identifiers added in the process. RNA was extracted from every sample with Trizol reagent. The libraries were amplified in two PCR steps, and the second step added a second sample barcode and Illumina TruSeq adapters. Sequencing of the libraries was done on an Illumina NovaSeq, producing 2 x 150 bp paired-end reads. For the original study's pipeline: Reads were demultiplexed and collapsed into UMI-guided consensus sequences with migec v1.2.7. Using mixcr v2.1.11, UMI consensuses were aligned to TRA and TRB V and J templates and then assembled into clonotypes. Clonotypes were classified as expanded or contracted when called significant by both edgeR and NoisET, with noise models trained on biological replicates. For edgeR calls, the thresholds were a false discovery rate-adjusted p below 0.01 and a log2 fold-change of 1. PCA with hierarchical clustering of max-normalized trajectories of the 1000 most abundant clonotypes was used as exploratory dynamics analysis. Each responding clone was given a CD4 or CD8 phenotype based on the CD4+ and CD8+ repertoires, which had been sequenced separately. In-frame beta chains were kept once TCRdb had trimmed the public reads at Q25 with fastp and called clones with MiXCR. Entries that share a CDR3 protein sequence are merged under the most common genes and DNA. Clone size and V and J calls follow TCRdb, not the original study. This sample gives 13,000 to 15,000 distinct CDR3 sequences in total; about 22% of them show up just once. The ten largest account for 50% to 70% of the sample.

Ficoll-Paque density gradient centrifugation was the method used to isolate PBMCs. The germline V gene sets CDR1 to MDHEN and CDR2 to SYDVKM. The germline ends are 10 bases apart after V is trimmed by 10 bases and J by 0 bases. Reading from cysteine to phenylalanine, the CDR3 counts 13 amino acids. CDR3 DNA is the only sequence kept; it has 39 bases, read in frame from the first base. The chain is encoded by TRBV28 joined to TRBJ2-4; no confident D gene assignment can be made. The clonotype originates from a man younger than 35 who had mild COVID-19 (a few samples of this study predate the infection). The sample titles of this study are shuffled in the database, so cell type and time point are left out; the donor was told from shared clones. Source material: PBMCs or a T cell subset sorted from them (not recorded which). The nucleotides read TGTGCCACGCTAAATTCAGCCAAAAACATTCAGTACTTC. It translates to CATLNSAKNIQYF.